The entry below gives a single T cell receptor (beta chain) sequence along with its context. Its antigen remains unidentified. The data belong to a study of identical twins. Study conclusions and caveats: Invariant MAIT and iNKT cells may have partly biased zero-insertion analyses. Those out-of-frame alpha sequences shared by twins showed an excess of low generation probability.

The authors used template switching to add a universal primer site and gave cDNA unique molecular identifiers. A single record per CDR3 protein comes from TCRdb applying MiXCR to the 5' RACE reads. This table has around 570,000 distinct CDR3 sequences, approximately 10% appearing once. These data also featured in a second study, about yellow fever vaccine responses in identical twins.

The source is a woman between 18 and 29 years old in good health. Sequenced: PBMCs.

The DNA for the CDR3 is TGTGCCAGCAGCCAACGGCCTGCGGGAGGGCCGGGGTACGAGCAGTACTTC. Protein product: CASSQRPAGGPGYEQYF. The chain combines TRBV4-2 with TRBJ2-7; 9 bases line up with TRBD2. This CDR3 is built from 17 residues. Germline values: CDR1 LGHNA, CDR2 YNFKEQ. V gave up 2 bases and J gave up 4 bases; unmatched junction bases: 12.